A single T cell receptor (beta chain) is shown here with its context. The entry originates in a study of blood T cell repertoires in COVID-19. Whole-study context: PBMCs, B-cell-depleted T cells, or T cells provided the cDNA or gDNA that made up the material.

Germline-derived CDR1 and CDR2 are SGDLS and YYNGEE. V was pared by 0 bases and J by 0 bases, with 7 bases of the junction left unmatched. This CDR3 spans 17 amino acids. Some clones are missing from TCRdb's copy, which holds only in-frame ones; the method was immunoSEQ multiplex PCR. The table includes roughly 250,000 clones, 88% detected once. This TCR derives from a man aged 60-69 years who had recovered from COVID-19. V is TRBV9 and J is TRBJ2-3; 7 bases match TRBD2. The sample taken for sequencing was peripheral blood. CDR3 sequence (DNA): TGTGCCAGCAGCGTAGGGGTCGGGGGGTCTAGCACAGATACGCAGTATTTT. This gives the protein CASSVGVGGSSTDTQYF.